This TCR beta chain derives from a study of CD8+ T cells in alopecia areata. Study results and caveats: Only a single nonresponder existed, so baseline CD8+ expansion links stay unclear.

Treatment given: oral pan-JAK inhibitor, 5-10 mg twice daily. Collected material from alopecia areata patients comprised lesional scalp punch biopsies and peripheral blood. RNA extraction was followed by reverse transcription into cDNA, which acted as the sequencing template. The data were produced by immunoSEQ multiplex PCR, yet TCRdb's version contains in-frame clones alone and is incomplete. The repertoire holds under 150,000 clones, with 56% as singletons. About this clone: Its antigen is still unknown.

Sequenced material: CD4+ T cells sorted from blood, taken at week 24, from a patient treated with tofacitinib. The TCR was taken from a human donor with alopecia areata.

CDR3 region: CATSGTRYGYTF. The CDR3 DNA follows: TGTGCCACCTCCGGGACACGGTATGGCTACACCTTC. V is TRBV25-1 and J is TRBJ1-2; D may be TRBD1 (6 bases). CDR3 length: 12 amino acids. V gave up 10 bases and J gave up 5 bases, with 14 bases separating them. The germline gives CDR1 MGHDK, CDR2 SYGVNS.